The 2 T cell receptor beta chains given below trace back to one sample, sequenced in a study of graft-versus-host responses after intestinal transplantation. No antigens are known for them. Method: immunoSEQ multiplex PCR; TCRdb's copy keeps in-frame clones and lacks some. The table shows tens of thousands of clones, with around 95% occurring only once. Sequencing was performed on unstimulated CD8+ T cells sorted from spleen or lymph node cells, taken before intestinal transplant. These receptors all stem from a human donor who received an intestinal transplant.

In this sample, this clone turned up once. The CDR3 is CASSLVFGVRDTHLYNEQFF. DNA of the CDR3: TGTGCCAGCAGCTTGGTTTTTGGGGTGAGGGACACCCATCTATACAATGAGCAGTTCTTC. The rearrangement links TRBV5-5 to TRBJ2-1, with a weak D call TRBD1 (6 bases). Deletions cut 0 bases from V and 4 bases from J, with 26 bases between. The CDR3 sequence is 20 residues long. Per the germline V gene, CDR1 is SGHKS and CDR2 is YYEKEE (reference sequence).

This sequence joins TRBV2 and TRBJ1-2; D is unclear. CDR1 is SNHLY and CDR2 is FYNNEI in the germline V gene. The CDR3 has 14 amino acids. V lost 6 bases, J lost 6 bases, and 17 bases lay in between. For the CDR3, the DNA is TGTGCCAGCAGCGAAACCTTGGGTGGAGATGGCTACACCTTC. Translation: CASSETLGGDGYTF. Full variable domain (remainder filled in from reference TRBV2 and TRBJ1-2): EPEVTQTPSHQVTQMGQEVILRCVPISNHLYFYWYRQILGQKVEFLVSFYNNEISEKSEIFDDQFSVERPDGSNFTLKIRSTKLEDSAMYFCASSETLGGDGYTFGSGTRLTVV.